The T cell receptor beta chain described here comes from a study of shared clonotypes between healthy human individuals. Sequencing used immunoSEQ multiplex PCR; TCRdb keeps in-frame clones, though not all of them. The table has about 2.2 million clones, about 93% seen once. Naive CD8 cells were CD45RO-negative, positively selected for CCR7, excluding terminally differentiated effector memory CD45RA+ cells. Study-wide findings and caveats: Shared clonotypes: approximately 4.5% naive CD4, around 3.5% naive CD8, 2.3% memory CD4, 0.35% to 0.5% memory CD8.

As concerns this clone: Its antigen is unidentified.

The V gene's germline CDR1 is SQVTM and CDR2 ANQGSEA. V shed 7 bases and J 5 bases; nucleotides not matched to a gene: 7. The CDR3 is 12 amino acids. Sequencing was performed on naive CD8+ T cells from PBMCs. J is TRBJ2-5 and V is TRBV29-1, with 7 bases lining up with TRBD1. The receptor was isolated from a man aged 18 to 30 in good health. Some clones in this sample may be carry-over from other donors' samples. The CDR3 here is CSALGQSETQYF. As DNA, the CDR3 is TGCAGCGCCCTGGGACAGTCGGAGACCCAGTACTTC.